The entry below describes one T cell receptor (beta chain). This specimen comes from a study of CD8 T cells in Susac syndrome. An input of about 0.45 to 1 ug of RNA was subjected to reverse transcription using random hexamers. Amplification of TCR beta CDR3 spanned 54 Vbeta and 13 Jbeta via immunoSEQ multiplex PCR. TCRdb itself ran the immunoSEQ multiplex PCR reads through MiXCR, one entry per CDR3 protein. The sample records about 400,000 distinct CDR3 sequences, around 85% being singletons. V was pared by 1 base and J by 0 bases, with 9 bases of the junction left unmatched. From germline, CDR1 is SGHRS and CDR2 YFSETQ. This CDR3 comprises 17 residues.

Source material: CD8+ T cells from PBMCs. The source is a human donor with multiple sclerosis. V and J are TRBV5-1 and TRBJ1-1; TRBD1 aligns across 7 bases. The CDR3 protein is CASSLNLQGPMNTEAFF. The CDR3 DNA sequence: TGCGCCAGCAGCTTGAATCTACAGGGGCCCATGAACACTGAAGCTTTCTTT. The complete variable domain, with remaining parts taken from reference TRBV5-1 and TRBJ1-1, reads KAGVTQTPRYLIKTRGQQVTLSCSPISGHRSVSWYQQTPGQGLQFLFEYFSETQRNKGNFPGRFSGRQFSNSRSEMNVSTLELGDSALYLCASSLNLQGPMNTEAFFGQGTRLTVV.